This is a list of T cell receptor beta chains from one sample in a study of T cell changes during pregnancy in multiple sclerosis. TCRdb's table, derived via immunoSEQ multiplex PCR, lists solely in-frame clones and lacks some. The sample carries approximately 74,000 clones, roughly nine tenths recorded once. Material: peripheral blood, obtained before pregnancy. The receptors come from a female donor with multiple sclerosis, enrolled in a pregnancy study. Both conserved end residues are part of each CDR3. The order of the fields is clone size, J gene, V gene, D gene, CDR3 DNA, CDR3 protein. A D gene is named only where the DNA matches it firmly. Some rows have no size entry. The others give once, few or many, or a class for an expanded clone.

>-|TRBJ2-7|TRBV6-5|-
TGTGCCAGCAGTTCTCTAATGGTCCACGAGCAGTACTTC
CASSSLMVHEQYF
>-|TRBJ1-6|TRBV2|-
TGTGCCACCCACGGTGTAAGTTCACCCCTCCACTTT
CATHGVSSPLHF
>-|TRBJ2-5|TRBV7-2|TRBD2
TGTGCCAGCAGCTTAGTAGCGGGGGGGCCGGAGACCCAGTACTTC
CASSLVAGGPETQYF
>-|TRBJ1-1|TRBV20-1|-
TGCAGTGCGCGATTGTCCGGCGGAGCTTTCTTT
CSARLSGGAFF
>-|TRBJ2-1|TRBV5-6|TRBD2
TGTGCCAGCAGCTTGGCCCCGGGGGGGCCCTACAATGAGCAGTTCTTC
CASSLAPGGPYNEQFF
>-|TRBJ1-3|TRBV7-6|-
TGTGCCAGCAGCCCTCGCGCTGAGAGCCACTCTGGAAACACCATATATTTT
CASSPRAESHSGNTIYF
>-|TRBJ2-1|TRBV9|-
TGTGCCAGCAGCCCATTCCCACGGGGTCGGGTTGAGCAGTTCTTC
CASSPFPRGRVEQFF
>-|TRBJ2-1|TRBV9|TRBD2
TGTGCCAGCAGCGCTCTAGCGGGAGGGCCCGATGAGCAGTTCTTC
CASSALAGGPDEQFF
>-|TRBJ1-5|TRBV7-9|-
TGTGCCAGCAGCCGGGGGGGCGGCAATCAGCCCCAGCATTTT
CASSRGGGNQPQHF
>-|TRBJ1-5|TRBV10-3|-
TGTGCCATTGGGAGTGGAGGGGCCGAAGGGCCCCAGCATTTT
CAIGSGGAEGPQHF
>-|TRBJ2-7|TRBV27|TRBD1
TGTGCCAGCAGTTACCGGGACAGGGTCGACTACGAGCAGTACTTC
CASSYRDRVDYEQYF
>once|TRBJ2-7|TRBV10-3|TRBD1
TGTGCCATCAGTGAGCCTAGGGACAGGGGGGAATACGAGCAGTACTTC
CAISEPRDRGEYEQYF
>-|TRBJ1-1|TRBV9|TRBD1
TGTGCCAGCAGCCCGCAGGGGGGCACTGAAGCTTTCTTT
CASSPQGGTEAFF
>-|TRBJ1-6|TRBV6-5|-
TGTGCCAGCACTCTCGAGACACAGAATTCACCCCTCCACTTT
CASTLETQNSPLHF
>once|TRBJ1-1|TRBV9|TRBD1
TGTGCCAGCAGCCCCGGACAGGCTGCCGGAGCTTTCTTT
CASSPGQAAGAFF
>-|TRBJ2-7|TRBV5-1|TRBD1
TGCGCCAGCAGCACGGGACAGGGGGCGCTCAAGCAGTACTTC
CASSTGQGALKQYF
>few|TRBJ2-5|TRBV5-5|-
TGTGCCAGCAGCTTATTCCAGGGGCTCGGAGGGACCCAGTACTTC
CASSLFQGLGGTQYF
>-|TRBJ2-5|TRBV6-6|-
TGTGCCAGCAGTTACTCGGTCAGCGTCCAAGAGACCCAGTACTTC
CASSYSVSVQETQYF
>-|TRBJ2-7|TRBV5-1|-
TGCGCCAGCAGCTGGGGGCAGGCTCGATCCGAGCAGTACTTC
CASSWGQARSEQYF
>once|TRBJ2-1|TRBV6-6|-
TGTGCCAGCAGTTGGACAGATGAGCAGTTCTTC
CASSWTDEQFF
>-|TRBJ1-1|TRBV7-3|-
TGTGCCAGCAGCTCCGGGACATCGAACACTGAAGCTTTCTTT
CASSSGTSNTEAFF
>-|TRBJ1-4|TRBV15|-
TGTGCCACCAGCAGGCTCATAGCAACTAATGAAAAACTGTTTTTT
CATSRLIATNEKLFF
>once|TRBJ1-1|TRBV7-2|TRBD1
TGTGCCAGCATCCTCGACAGGGGACACACTGAAGCTTTCTTT
CASILDRGHTEAFF
>once|TRBJ2-2|TRBV6-5|TRBD1
TGTGCCAGTGGGACAGCGAACACCGGGGAGCTGTTTTTT
CASGTANTGELFF
>-|TRBJ1-5|TRBV30|-
TGTGCCTGGAGTGCCCTGGGCAGCACGAATCAGCCCCAGCATTTT
CAWSALGSTNQPQHF
>-|TRBJ1-3|TRBV18|-
TGTGCCAGCTCAGCAGGGGCAAACTCTGGAAACACCATATATTTT
CASSAGANSGNTIYF
>-|TRBJ2-7|TRBV6-1|TRBD2
TGTGCCAGCAAAATCGGACTAGCGGGGACCTACGGGCAGTACTTC
CASKIGLAGTYGQYF
>-|TRBJ2-1|TRBV5-1|TRBD2
TGCGCCAGCAGCAGAGGGACTAGCGAATACAATGAGCAGTTCTTC
CASSRGTSEYNEQFF
>-|TRBJ2-7|TRBV27|-
TGTGCCAGCAGTTTAGAGGGGACTCTCGACGAGCAGTACTTC
CASSLEGTLDEQYF
>once|TRBJ1-3|TRBV12-5|-
TGTGCTAGTGGTCTCTCTTGGACAGCCTCCTCTGGAAACACCATATATTTT
CASGLSWTASSGNTIYF
>-|TRBJ1-1|TRBV4-1|-
TGCGCCAGCACCAACGGGGTTCCCACGCGGGACACTGAAGCTTTCTTT
CASTNGVPTRDTEAFF
>-|TRBJ2-3|TRBV7-6|TRBD2
TGTGCCAGCAGCTTAACAGCGGGAAGGGCAGATACGCAGTATTTT
CASSLTAGRADTQYF
>-|TRBJ2-2|TRBV27|-
TGTGCCAGCAGTCCGTTATCCGTGGGCCCAAGATCCACCGGGGAGCTGTTTTTT
CASSPLSVGPRSTGELFF
>-|TRBJ2-1|TRBV18|TRBD2
TGTGCCAGCTCGTCGGGACTAGCGGGACACAATGAGCAGTTCTTC
CASSSGLAGHNEQFF
>-|TRBJ1-3|TRBV2|TRBD1
TGTGCCAGCAGTCCCAGGGACAGGGCCTTTGGAAACACCATATATTTT
CASSPRDRAFGNTIYF
>-|TRBJ2-1|TRBV18|-
TGTGCCAGCTCACCACCAACGGGAGTCTACAATGAGCAGTTCTTC
CASSPPTGVYNEQFF
>-|TRBJ2-1|TRBV10-1|TRBD1
TGCGCCAGCAGCCAGATTGGACAGGGCGGCAATGAGCAGTTCTTC
CASSQIGQGGNEQFF
>-|TRBJ2-3|TRBV5-1|TRBD2
TGCGCCAGCAGCTCCTCGAGCGGGAGGAACACAGATACGCAGTATTTT
CASSSSSGRNTDTQYF
>once|TRBJ2-2|TRBV6-5|-
TGTGCCAGCAGTTTACCCTCCTTAGGGGACGGGGAGCTGTTTTTT
CASSLPSLGDGELFF
>-|TRBJ2-1|TRBV27|TRBD1
TGTGCCAGTCGGACAGGGTACTACAATGAGCAGTTCTTC
CASRTGYYNEQFF
>-|TRBJ2-1|TRBV5-4|-
TGTGCCAGCAGCTTGGGTGGGGGGGCGAACGATGAGCAGTTCTTC
CASSLGGGANDEQFF
>-|TRBJ2-2|TRBV6-4|-
TGTGCCAGCTCCGAGGGAACAGGGCACACCGGGGAGCTGTTTTTT
CASSEGTGHTGELFF
>-|TRBJ2-1|TRBV15|TRBD2
TGTGCCACCAGCAGAGAGCTAGCGGGGGTCTACAATGAGCAGTTCTTC
CATSRELAGVYNEQFF
>-|TRBJ1-1|TRBV10-2|TRBD1
TGCGCCAGCAGTGAGTTAGGGGGCGCGGGCACTGAAGCTTTCTTT
CASSELGGAGTEAFF
>-|TRBJ1-1|TRBV19|-
TGTGCCAGTAGACTACAGGGAGACGGCACTGAAGCTTTCTTT
CASRLQGDGTEAFF
>-|TRBJ2-2|TRBV11-2|TRBD2
TGTGCCAGCAGCTTTGGGACTAGCGGACTCGGGGAGCTGTTTTTT
CASSFGTSGLGELFF
>once|TRBJ1-1|TRBV5-6|-
TGTGCCAGCAGCCTGTACACCACTGAAGCTTTCTTT
CASSLYTTEAFF
>once|TRBJ2-1|TRBV4-3|TRBD1
TGCGCCAGCAGCCAAGAGTTTTCAGCGACAGGGATTGAGCAGTTCTTC
CASSQEFSATGIEQFF
>-|TRBJ2-7|TRBV7-8|-
TGTGCCAGCAGCTTAGGGACTGCACAGTTTTACGAGCAGTACTTC
CASSLGTAQFYEQYF
>-|TRBJ1-1|TRBV5-4|-
TGTGCCAGCAGCGTTTCGGGAATTTTATTGGGGGGTATCTTTGAAGCTTTCTTT
CASSVSGILLGGIFEAFF
>-|TRBJ1-5|TRBV19|TRBD1
TGTGCCAGTACGTCCCGAGACAGGGGAAATCAGCCCCAGCATTTT
CASTSRDRGNQPQHF